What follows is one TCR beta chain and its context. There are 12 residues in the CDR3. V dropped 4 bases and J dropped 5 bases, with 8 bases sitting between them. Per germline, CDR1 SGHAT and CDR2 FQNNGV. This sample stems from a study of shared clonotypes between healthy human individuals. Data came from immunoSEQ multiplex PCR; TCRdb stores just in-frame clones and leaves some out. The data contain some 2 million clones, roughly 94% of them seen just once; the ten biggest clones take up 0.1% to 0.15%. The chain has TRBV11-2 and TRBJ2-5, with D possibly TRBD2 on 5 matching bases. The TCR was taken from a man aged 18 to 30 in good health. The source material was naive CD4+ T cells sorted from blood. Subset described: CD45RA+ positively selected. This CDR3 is CASSSERETQYF. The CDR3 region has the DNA TGTGCCAGCAGCTCGGAGCGGGAGACCCAGTACTTC. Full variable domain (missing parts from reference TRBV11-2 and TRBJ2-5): EAGVAQSPRYKIIEKRQSVAFWCNPISGHATLYWYQQILGQGPKLLIQFQNNGVVDDSQLPKDRFSAERLKGVDSTLKIQPAKLEDSAVYLCASSSERETQYFGPGTRLLVL.